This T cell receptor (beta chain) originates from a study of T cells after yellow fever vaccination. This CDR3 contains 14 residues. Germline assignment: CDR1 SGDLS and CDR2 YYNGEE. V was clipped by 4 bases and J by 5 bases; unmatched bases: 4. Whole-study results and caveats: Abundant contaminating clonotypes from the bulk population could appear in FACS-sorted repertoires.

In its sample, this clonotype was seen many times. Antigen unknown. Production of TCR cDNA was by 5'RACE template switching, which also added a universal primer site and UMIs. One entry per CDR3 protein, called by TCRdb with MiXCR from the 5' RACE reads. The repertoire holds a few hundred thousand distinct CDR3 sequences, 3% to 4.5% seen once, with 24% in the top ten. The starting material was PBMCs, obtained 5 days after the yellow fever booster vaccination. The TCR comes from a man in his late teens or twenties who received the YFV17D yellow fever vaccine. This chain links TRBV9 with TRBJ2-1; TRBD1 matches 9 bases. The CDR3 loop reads CASSLQGANNEQFF. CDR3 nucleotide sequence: TGTGCCAGCAGCTTACAGGGGGCTAACAATGAGCAGTTCTTC.